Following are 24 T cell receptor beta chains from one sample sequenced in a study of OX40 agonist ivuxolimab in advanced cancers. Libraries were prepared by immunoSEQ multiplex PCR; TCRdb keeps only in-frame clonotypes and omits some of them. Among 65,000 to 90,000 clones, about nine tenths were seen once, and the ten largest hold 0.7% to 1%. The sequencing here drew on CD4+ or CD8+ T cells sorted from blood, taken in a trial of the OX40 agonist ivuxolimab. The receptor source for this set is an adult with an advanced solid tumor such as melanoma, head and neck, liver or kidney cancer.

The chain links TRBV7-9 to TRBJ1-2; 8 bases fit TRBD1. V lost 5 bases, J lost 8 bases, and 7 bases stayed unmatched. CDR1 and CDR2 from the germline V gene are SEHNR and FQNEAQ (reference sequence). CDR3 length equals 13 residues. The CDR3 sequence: CASSPGGLGGYTF. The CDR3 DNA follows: TGTGCCAGCAGCCCAGGGGGCCTGGGCGGCTACACCTTC.

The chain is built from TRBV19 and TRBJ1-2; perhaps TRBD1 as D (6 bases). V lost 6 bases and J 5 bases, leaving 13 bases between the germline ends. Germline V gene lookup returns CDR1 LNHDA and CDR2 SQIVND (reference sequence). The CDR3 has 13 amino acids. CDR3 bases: TGTGCCAGTAGAGGGGGACGCCGTTATGGCTACACCTTC. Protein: CASRGGRRYGYTF.

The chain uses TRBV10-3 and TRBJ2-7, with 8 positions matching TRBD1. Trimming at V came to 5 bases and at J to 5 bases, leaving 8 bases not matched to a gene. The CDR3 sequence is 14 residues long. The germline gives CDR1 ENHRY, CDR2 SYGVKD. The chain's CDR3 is CAISRTGKSDEQYF. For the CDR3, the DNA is TGTGCCATCAGTCGGACAGGGAAGAGCGACGAGCAGTACTTC.

CDR3 residues: CASSLVGGEQYF. DNA for the CDR3: TGCGCCAGCAGCTTAGTAGGAGGCGAGCAGTACTTC. This chain connects TRBV5-1 to TRBJ2-7, with a possible D match to TRBD2 (5 bases). From germline, CDR1 is SGHRS and CDR2 YFSETQ. Trimming shortened V by 2 bases and J by 6 bases, and 9 bases separated the two germline ends. The CDR3 has 12 residues.

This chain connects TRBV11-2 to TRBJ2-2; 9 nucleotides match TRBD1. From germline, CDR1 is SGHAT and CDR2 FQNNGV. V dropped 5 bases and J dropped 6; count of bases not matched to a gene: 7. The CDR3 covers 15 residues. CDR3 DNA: TGTGCCAGCAGCCGACGACAGGGGGATGCCGGGGAGCTGTTTTTT. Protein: CASSRRQGDAGELFF.

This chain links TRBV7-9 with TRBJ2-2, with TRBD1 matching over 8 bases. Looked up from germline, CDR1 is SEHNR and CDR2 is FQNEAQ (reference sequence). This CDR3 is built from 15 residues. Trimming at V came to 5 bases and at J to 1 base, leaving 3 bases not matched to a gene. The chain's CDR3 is CASSRGQGNTGELFF. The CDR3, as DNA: TGTGCCAGCAGCAGAGGACAGGGGAACACCGGGGAGCTGTTTTTT.

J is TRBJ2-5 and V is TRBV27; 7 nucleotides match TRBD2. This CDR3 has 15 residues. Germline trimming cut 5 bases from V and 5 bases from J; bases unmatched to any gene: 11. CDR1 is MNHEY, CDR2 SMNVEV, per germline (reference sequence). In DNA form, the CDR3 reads TGTGCCAGCAGTCCCGTAGCGGGCCTCCCGGAGACCCAGTACTTC. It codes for CASSPVAGLPETQYF.

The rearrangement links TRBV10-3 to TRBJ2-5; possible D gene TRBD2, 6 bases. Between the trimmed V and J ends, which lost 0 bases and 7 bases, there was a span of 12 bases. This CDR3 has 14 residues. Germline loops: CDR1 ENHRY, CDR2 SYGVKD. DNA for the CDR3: TGTGCCATCAGTGAGTCGGGGAGGTCGTGGACCCAGTACTTC. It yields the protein CAISESGRSWTQYF.

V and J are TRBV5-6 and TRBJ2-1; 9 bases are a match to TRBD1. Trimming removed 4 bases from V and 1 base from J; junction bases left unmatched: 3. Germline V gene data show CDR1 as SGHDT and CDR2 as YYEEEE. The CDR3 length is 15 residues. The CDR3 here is CASSPGQGSYNEQFF. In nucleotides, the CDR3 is TGTGCCAGCAGCCCGGGACAGGGATCCTACAATGAGCAGTTCTTC.

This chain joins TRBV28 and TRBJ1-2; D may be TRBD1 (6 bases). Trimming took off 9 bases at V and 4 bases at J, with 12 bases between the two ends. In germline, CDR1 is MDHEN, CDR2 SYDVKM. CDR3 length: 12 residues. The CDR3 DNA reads TGTGCCAGTGGGGGCAAGGGCTATGGCTACACCTTC. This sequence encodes CASGGKGYGYTF.

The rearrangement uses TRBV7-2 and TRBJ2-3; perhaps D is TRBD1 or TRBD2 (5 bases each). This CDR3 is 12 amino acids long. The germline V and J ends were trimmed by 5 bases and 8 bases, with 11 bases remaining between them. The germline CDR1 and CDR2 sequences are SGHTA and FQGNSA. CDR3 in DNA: TGTGCCAGCAGCGCACCCGGGGCTACGCAGTATTTT. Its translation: CASSAPGATQYF.

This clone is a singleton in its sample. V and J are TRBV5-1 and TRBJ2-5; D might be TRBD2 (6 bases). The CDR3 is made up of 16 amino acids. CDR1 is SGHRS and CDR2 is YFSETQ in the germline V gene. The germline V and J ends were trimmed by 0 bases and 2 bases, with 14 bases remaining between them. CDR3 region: CASSLVRGGEQETQYF. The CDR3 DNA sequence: TGCGCCAGCAGCTTGGTTCGGGGCGGGGAACAAGAGACCCAGTACTTC. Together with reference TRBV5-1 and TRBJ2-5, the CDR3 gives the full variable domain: KAGVTQTPRYLIKTRGQQVTLSCSPISGHRSVSWYQQTPGQGLQFLFEYFSETQRNKGNFPGRFSGRQFSNSRSEMNVSTLELGDSALYLCASSLVRGGEQETQYFGPGTRLLVL.

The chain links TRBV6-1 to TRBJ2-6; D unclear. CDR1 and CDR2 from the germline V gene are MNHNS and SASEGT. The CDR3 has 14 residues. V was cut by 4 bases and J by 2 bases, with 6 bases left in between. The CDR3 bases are TGTGCCAGCAGTGTTACGACTGGGGCCAACGTCCTGACTTTC. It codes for CASSVTTGANVLTF.

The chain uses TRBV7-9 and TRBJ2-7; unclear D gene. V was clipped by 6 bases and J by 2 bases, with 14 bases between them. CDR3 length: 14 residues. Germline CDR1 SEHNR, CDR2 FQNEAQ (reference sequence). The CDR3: CASSFSGQTYEQYF. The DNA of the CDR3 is TGTGCCAGCAGTTTCTCCGGCCAAACCTACGAGCAGTACTTC. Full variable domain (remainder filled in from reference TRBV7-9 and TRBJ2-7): DTGVSQNPRHKITKRGQNVTFRCDPISEHNRLYWYRQTLGQGPEFLTYFQNEAQLEKSRLLSDRFSAERPKGSFSTLEIQRTEQGDSAMYLCASSFSGQTYEQYFGPGTRLTVT.

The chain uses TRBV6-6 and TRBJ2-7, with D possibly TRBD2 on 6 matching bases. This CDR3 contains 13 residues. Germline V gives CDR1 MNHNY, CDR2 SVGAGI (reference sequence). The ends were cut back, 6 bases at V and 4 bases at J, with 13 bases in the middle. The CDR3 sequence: CASSSGAGYEQYF. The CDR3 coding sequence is TGTGCCAGCAGCTCCGGGGCGGGGTACGAGCAGTACTTC.

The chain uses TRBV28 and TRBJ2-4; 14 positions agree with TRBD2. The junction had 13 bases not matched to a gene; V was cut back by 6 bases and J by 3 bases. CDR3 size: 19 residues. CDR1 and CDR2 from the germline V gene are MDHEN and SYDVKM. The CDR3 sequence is CASRPWPGLAGEGKNIQYF. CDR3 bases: TGTGCCAGCAGACCTTGGCCGGGACTAGCGGGGGAGGGCAAAAACATTCAGTACTTC.

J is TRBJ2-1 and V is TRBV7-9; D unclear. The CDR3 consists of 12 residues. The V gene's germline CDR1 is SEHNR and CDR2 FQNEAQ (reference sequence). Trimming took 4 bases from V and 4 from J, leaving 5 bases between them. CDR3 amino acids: CASSSRYNEQFF. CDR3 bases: TGTGCCAGCAGCTCTAGATACAATGAGCAGTTCTTC.

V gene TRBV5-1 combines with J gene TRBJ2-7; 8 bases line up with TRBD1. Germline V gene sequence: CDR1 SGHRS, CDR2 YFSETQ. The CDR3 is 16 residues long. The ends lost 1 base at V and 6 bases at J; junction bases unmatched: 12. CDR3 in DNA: TGCGCCAGCAGCTTGCTACGACAGGGGAGTGATCTCGAGCAGTACTTC. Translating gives CASSLLRQGSDLEQYF. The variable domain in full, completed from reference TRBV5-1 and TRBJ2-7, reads KAGVTQTPRYLIKTRGQQVTLSCSPISGHRSVSWYQQTPGQGLQFLFEYFSETQRNKGNFPGRFSGRQFSNSRSEMNVSTLELGDSALYLCASSLLRQGSDLEQYFGPGTRLTVT.

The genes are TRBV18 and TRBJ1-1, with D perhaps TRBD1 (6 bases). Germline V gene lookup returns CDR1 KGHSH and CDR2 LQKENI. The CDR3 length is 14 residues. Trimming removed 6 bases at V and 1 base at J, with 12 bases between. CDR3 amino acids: CASSLRGQNTEAFF. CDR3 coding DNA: TGTGCCAGCTCTCTCAGGGGACAGAACACTGAAGCTTTCTTT.

CDR3 sequence reads: CASSFRTGGSSTDTQYF. For the CDR3, the DNA is TGTGCCAGCAGTTTTCGAACAGGGGGAAGTAGCACAGATACGCAGTATTTT. V usage is TRBV27 and J usage is TRBJ2-3; 8 nucleotides match TRBD1. Germline loops: CDR1 MNHEY, CDR2 SMNVEV (reference sequence). V shed 3 bases and J 0 bases; nucleotides not matched to a gene: 8. This CDR3 region has 17 residues.

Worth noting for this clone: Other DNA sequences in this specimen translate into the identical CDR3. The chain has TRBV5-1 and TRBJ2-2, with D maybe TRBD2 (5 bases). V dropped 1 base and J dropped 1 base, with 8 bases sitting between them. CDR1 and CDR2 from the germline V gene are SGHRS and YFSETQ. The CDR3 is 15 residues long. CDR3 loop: CASSLWGENTGELFF. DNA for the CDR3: TGCGCCAGCAGCTTGTGGGGAGAGAACACCGGGGAGCTGTTTTTT.

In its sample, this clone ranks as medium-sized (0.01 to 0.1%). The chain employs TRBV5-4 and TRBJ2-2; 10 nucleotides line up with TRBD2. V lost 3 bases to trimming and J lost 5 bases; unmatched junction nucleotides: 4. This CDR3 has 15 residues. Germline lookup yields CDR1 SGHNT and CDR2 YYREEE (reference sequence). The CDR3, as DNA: TGTGCCAGCAGCTCGGGACTAGCGCGAACCGGGGAGCTGTTTTTT. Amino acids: CASSSGLARTGELFF.

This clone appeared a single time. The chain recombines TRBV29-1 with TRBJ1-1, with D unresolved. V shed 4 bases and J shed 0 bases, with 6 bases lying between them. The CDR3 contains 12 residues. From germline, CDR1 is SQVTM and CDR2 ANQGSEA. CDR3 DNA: TGCAGCGTTGCTCGGGTGAACACTGAAGCTTTCTTT. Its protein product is CSVARVNTEAFF.

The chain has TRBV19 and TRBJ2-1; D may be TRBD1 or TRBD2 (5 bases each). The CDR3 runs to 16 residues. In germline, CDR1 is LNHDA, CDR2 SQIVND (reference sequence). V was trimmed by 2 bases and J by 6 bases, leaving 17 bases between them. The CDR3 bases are TGTGCCAGTAGTATAAGGGCCGGGGCAGGACGCAATGAGCAGTTCTTC. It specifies CASSIRAGAGRNEQFF. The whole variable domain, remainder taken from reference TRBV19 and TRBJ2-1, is DGGITQSPKYLFRKEGQNVTLSCEQNLNHDAMYWYRQDPGQGLRLIYYSQIVNDFQKGDIAEGYSVSREKKESFPLTVTSAQKNPTAFYLCASSIRAGAGRNEQFFGPGTRLTVL.